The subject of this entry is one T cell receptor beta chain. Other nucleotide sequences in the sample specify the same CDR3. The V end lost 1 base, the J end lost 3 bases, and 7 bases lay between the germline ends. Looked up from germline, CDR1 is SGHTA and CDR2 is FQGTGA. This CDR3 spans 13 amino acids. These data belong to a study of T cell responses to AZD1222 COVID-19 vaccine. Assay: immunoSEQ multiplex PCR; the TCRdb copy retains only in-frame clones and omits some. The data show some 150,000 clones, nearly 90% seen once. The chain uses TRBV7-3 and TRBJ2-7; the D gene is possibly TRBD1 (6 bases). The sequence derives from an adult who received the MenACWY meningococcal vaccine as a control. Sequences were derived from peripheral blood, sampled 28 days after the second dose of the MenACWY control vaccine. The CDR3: CASSLIGGYEQYF. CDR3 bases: TGTGCCAGCAGCTTAATAGGGGGCTACGAGCAGTACTTC.